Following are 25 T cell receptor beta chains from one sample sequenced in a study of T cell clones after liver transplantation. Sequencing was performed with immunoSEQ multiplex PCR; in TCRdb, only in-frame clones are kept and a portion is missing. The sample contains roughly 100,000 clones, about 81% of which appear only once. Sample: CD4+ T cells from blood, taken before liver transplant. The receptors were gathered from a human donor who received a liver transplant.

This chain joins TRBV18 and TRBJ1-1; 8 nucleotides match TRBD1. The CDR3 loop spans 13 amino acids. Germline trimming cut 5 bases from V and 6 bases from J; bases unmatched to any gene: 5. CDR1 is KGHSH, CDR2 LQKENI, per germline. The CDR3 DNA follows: TGTGCCAGCTCATCAAAACAGGGGGCTGAAGCTTTCTTT. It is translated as CASSSKQGAEAFF.

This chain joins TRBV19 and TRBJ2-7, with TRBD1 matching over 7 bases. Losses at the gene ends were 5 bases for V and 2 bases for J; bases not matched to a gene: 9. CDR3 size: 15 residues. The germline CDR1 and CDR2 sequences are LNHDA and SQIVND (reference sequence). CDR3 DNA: TGTGCCAGTAGTTCCGGCAGGGGGATCACCTACGAGCAGTACTTC. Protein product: CASSSGRGITYEQYF. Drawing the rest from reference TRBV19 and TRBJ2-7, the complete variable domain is DGGITQSPKYLFRKEGQNVTLSCEQNLNHDAMYWYRQDPGQGLRLIYYSQIVNDFQKGDIAEGYSVSREKKESFPLTVTSAQKNPTAFYLCASSSGRGITYEQYFGPGTRLTVT.

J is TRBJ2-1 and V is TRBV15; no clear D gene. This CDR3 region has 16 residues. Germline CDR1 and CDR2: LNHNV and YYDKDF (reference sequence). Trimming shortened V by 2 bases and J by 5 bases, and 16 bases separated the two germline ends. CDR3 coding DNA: TGTGCCACCAGCAGACCCTTCCCTTTGCTAAACAATGAGCAGTTCTTC. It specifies CATSRPFPLLNNEQFF.

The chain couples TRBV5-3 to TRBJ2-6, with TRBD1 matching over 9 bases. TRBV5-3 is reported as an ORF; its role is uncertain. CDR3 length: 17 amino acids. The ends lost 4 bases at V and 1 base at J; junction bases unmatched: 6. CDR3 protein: CARSPPDRGSGANVLTF. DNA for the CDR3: TGTGCCAGAAGCCCTCCGGACAGGGGTTCTGGGGCCAACGTCCTGACTTTC.

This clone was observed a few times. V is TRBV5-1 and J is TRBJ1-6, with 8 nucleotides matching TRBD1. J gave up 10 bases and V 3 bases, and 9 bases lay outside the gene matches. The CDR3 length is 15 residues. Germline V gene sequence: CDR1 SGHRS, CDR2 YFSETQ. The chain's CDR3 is CASSSPGTGGSPLHF. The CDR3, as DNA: TGCGCCAGCAGCTCGCCCGGGACAGGAGGATCACCCCTCCACTTT.

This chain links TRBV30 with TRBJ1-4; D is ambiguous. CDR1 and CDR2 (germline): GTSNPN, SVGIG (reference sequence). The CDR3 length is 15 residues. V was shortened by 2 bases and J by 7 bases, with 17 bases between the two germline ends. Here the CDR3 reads CAWSNPGVLGEKLFF. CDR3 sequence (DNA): TGTGCCTGGAGTAATCCCGGGGTTCTGGGTGAAAAACTGTTTTTT.

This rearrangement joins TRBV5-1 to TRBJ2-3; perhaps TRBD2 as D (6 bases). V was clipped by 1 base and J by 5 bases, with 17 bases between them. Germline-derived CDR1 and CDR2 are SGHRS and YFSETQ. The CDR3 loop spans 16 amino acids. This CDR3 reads CASSLSSFAGRDTQYF. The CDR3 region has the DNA TGCGCCAGCAGCTTGTCATCCTTCGCGGGAAGAGATACGCAGTATTTT.

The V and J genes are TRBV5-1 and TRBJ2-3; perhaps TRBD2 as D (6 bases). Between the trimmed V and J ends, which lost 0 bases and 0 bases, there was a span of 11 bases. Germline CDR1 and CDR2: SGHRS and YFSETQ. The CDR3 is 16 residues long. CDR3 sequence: CASSLVDYTSTDTQYF. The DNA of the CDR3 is TGCGCCAGCAGCTTGGTGGACTATACTAGCACAGATACGCAGTATTTT.

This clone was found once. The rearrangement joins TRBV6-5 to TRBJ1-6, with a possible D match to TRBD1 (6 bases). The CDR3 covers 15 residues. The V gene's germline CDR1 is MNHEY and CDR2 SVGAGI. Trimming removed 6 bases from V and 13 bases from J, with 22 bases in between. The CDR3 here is CASRRQQGSGSPLHF. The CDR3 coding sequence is TGTGCCAGCAGGCGCCAACAGGGATCGGGATCCCCCCTCCACTTT.

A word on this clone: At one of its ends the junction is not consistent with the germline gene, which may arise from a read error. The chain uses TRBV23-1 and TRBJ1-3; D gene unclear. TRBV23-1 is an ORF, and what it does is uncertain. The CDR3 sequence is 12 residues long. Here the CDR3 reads CRGLGSGNTIYF. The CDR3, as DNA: TGTCGGGGTTTGGGTTCTGGAAACACCATATATTTT.

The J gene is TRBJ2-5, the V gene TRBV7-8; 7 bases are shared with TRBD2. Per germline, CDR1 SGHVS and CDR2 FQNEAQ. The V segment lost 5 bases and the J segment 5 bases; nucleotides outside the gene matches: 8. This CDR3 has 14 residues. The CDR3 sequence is CASSPIAGRETQYF. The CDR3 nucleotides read TGTGCCAGCAGCCCAATAGCGGGTCGTGAGACCCAGTACTTC.

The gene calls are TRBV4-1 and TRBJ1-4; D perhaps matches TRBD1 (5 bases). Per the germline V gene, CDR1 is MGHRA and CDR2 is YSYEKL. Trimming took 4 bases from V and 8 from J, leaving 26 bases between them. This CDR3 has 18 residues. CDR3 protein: CASSLLGQPTAGDEKLFF. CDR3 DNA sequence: TGCGCCAGCAGCCTCCTAGGACAACCGACGGCGGGGGACGAAAAACTGTTTTTT.

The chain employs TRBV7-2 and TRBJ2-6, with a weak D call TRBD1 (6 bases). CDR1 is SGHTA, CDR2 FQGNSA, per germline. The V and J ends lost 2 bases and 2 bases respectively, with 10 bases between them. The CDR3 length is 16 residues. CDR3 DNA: TGTGCCAGCAGCTTACAACAGGGACCTGGGGCCAACGTCCTGACTTTC. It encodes CASSLQQGPGANVLTF.

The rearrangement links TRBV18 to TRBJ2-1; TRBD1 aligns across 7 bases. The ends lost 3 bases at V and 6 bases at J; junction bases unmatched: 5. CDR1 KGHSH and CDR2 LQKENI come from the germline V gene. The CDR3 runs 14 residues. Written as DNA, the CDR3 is TGTGCCAGCTCACCTATGACAGGGCTCAATGAGCAGTTCTTC. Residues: CASSPMTGLNEQFF.

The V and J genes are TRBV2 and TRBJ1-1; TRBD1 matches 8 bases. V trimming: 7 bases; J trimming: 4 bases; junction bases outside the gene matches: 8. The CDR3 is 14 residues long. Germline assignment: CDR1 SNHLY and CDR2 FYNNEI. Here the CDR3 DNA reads TGTGCCAGCACCCAGACAGGGGTGGGCACTGAAGCTTTCTTT. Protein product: CASTQTGVGTEAFF.

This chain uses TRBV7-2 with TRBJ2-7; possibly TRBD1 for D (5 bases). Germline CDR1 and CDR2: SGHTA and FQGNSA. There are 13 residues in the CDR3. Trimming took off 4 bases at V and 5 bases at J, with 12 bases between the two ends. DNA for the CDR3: TGTGCCAGCAGCTCCTTAGGGGTTAACGAGCAGTACTTC. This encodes CASSSLGVNEQYF.

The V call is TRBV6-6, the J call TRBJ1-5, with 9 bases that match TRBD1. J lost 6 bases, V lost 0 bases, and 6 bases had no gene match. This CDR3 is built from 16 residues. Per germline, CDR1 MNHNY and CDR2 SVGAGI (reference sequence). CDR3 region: CASSYSSGQGAQPQHF. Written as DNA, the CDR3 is TGTGCCAGCAGTTACTCATCGGGACAGGGAGCTCAGCCCCAGCATTTT.

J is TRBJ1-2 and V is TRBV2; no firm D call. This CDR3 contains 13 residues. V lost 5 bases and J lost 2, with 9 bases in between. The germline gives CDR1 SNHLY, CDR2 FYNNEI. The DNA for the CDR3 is TGTGCCAGCAGTTTAGGCCCAAACTATGGCTACACCTTC. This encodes CASSLGPNYGYTF. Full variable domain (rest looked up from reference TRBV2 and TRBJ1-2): EPEVTQTPSHQVTQMGQEVILRCVPISNHLYFYWYRQILGQKVEFLVSFYNNEISEKSEIFDDQFSVERPDGSNFTLKIRSTKLEDSAMYFCASSLGPNYGYTFGSGTRLTVV.

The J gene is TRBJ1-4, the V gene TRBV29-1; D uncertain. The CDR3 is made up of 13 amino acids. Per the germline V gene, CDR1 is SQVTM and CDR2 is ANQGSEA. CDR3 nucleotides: TGCAGTGCCGTAGATCCAACTAATGAAAAACTGTTTTTT. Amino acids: CSAVDPTNEKLFF.

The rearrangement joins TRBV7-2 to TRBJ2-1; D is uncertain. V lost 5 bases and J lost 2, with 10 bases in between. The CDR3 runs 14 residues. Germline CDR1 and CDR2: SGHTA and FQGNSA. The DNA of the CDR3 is TGTGCCAGCAGCCCCGGACCCGCCTACAATGAGCAGTTCTTC. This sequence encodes CASSPGPAYNEQFF.

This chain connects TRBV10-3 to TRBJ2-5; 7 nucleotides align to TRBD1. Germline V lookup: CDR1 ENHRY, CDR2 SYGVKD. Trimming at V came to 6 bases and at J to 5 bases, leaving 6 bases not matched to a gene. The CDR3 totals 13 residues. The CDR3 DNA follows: TGTGCCATCAGCTCGACAGGGACGGAGACCCAGTACTTC. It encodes CAISSTGTETQYF.

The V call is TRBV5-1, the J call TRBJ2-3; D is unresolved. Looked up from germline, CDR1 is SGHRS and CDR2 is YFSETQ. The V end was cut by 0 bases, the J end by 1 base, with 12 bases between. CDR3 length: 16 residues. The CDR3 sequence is CASSLALTAGTDTQYF. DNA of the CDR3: TGCGCCAGCAGCTTGGCCCTCACGGCCGGCACAGATACGCAGTATTTT.

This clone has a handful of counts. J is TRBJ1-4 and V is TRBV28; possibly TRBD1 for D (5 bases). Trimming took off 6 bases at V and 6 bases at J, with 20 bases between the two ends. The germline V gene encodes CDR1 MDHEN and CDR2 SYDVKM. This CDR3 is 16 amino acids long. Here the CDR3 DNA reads TGTGCCAGCAGCTATCCTGACCGGGACGGTCATGAAAAACTGTTTTTT. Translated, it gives CASSYPDRDGHEKLFF.

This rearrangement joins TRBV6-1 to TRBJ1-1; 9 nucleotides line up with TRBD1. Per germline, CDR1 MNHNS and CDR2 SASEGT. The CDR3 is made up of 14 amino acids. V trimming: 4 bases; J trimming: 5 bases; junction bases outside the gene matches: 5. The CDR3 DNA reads TGTGCCAGCAGTGTACAGGGGGCGAGTACTGAAGCTTTCTTT. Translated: CASSVQGASTEAFF.

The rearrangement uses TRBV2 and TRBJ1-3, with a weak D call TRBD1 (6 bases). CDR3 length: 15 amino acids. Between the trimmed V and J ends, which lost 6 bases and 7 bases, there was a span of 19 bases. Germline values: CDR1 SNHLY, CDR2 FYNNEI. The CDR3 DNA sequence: TGTGCCAGCAGCTCGACAGGTCCTACCGGGAACACCATATATTTT. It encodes CASSSTGPTGNTIYF.